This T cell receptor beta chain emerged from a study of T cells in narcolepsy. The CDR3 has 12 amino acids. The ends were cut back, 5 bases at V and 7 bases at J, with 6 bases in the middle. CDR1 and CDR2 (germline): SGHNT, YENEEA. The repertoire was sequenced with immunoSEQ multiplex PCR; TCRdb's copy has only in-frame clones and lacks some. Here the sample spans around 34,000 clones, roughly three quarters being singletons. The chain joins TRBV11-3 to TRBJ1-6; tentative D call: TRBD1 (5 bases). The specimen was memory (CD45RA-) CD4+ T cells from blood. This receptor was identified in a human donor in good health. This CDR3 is CASSRQNSPLHF. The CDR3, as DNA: TGTGCCAGCAGCCGACAGAATTCACCCCTCCACTTT.